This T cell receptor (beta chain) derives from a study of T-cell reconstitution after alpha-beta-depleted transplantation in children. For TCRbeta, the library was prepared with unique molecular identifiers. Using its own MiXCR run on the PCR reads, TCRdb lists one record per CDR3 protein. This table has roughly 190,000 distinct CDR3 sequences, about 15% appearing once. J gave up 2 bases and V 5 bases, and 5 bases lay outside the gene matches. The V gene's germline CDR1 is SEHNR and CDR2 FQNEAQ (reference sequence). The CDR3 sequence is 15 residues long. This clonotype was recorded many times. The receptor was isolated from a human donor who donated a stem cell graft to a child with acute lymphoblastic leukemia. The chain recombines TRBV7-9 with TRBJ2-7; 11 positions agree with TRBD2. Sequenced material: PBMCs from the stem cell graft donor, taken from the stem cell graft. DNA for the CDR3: TGTGCCAGCAGCCCAAGTAGCGGGAGGGCCTACGAGCAGTACTTC. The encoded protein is CASSPSSGRAYEQYF. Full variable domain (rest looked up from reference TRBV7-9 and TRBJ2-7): DTGVSQNPRHKITKRGQNVTFRCDPISEHNRLYWYRQTLGQGPEFLTYFQNEAQLEKSRLLSDRFSAERPKGSFSTLEIQRTEQGDSAMYLCASSPSSGRAYEQYFGPGTRLTVT.